Listed below are T cell receptor beta chains from one sample, sequenced in a study of blood T cell repertoires in COVID-19. The assay was immunoSEQ multiplex PCR, and TCRdb's table has in-frame clones only and misses some. Counted here are 150,000 to 200,000 clones, around 86% occurring once; the ten biggest clones make up around 8.2%. Sample: peripheral blood. The receptors originated from a man in his 60s with acute or convalescent COVID-19. Each CDR3 is given with its conserved first and last residue. Fields, in order: D gene, J gene, V gene, CDR3 protein. A D gene is named only where the DNA matches it firmly.

>NA|TRBJ1-1|TRBV5-1
CASSINREGEAFF
>NA|TRBJ2-1|TRBV6-5
CASSFLNGLHDEQFF
>NA|TRBJ1-5|TRBV5-8
CASSRQPDSNQPQHF
>TRBD2|TRBJ2-3|TRBV18
CASSPGSGSGDTQYF
>NA|TRBJ2-7|TRBV15
CATSRDLVGGEQYF
>TRBD2|TRBJ2-7|TRBV7-2
CASSFTSGTYEQYF
>NA|TRBJ1-2|TRBV7-2
CASSSDRTSRYGYTF
>TRBD1|TRBJ2-1|TRBV5-1
CASSRKVTGDEQFF
>NA|TRBJ1-1|TRBV10-3
CAISESPGSDTEAFF
>NA|TRBJ1-2|TRBV5-1
CASSLGAGDYGYTF
>NA|TRBJ2-3|TRBV15
CATSGRWNTQYF
>NA|TRBJ1-1|TRBV5-1
CASSSRGWEGAFF
>NA|TRBJ1-1|TRBV12-3/TRBV12-4
CASSFRQNTEAFF
>NA|TRBJ1-1|TRBV7-8
CASSLARFTNTEAFF
>TRBD1|TRBJ1-1|TRBV18
CASSPPGAGGITEAFF
>NA|TRBJ2-7|TRBV27
CASSPQGYEQYF
>TRBD2|TRBJ2-1|TRBV9
CASSVEPAGRGYNEQFF